The clone carrying this T cell receptor gamma chain qualifies as large. Different DNA sequences within this sample yield the same CDR3. TCRdb reanalysed the reads with CATT. Of 2,000 to 2,500 gamma-chain clones detected, around 42% appear once; the ten largest clones hold approximately 4.2%. The record originates from a study of gamma-delta chains in newborns, infants, children. Study in general: Microbial exposure reportedly drives polyclonal innate γδ T cell expansion after birth.

There are 12 residues in the CDR3. The V gene's germline CDR1 is EGSTGY and CDR2 YDSYTSSV. V lost 0 bases to trimming and J lost 6 bases; unmatched junction nucleotides: 2. The rearrangement uses TRGV4 and TRGJ1 or TRGJ2. The source of this sequence is a child who was a newborn, infant or young child, either healthy, febrile or measles-vaccinated (not recorded which). The sequenced sample consisted of blood. The CDR3 here is CATWDGPYKKLF. The CDR3 coding sequence is TGTGCCACCTGGGATGGGCCTTATAAGAAACTCTTT.